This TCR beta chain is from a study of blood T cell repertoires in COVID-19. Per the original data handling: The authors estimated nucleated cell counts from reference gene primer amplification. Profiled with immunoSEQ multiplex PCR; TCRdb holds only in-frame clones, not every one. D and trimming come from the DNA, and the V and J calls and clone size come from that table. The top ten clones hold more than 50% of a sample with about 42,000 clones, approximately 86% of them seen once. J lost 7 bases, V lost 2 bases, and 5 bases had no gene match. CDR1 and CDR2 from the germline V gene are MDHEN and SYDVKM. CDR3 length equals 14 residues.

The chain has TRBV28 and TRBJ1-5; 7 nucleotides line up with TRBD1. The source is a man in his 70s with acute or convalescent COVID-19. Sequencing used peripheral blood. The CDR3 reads CASSLRQGDQPQHF. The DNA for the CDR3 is TGTGCCAGCAGTTTACGGCAGGGGGACCAGCCCCAGCATTTT.